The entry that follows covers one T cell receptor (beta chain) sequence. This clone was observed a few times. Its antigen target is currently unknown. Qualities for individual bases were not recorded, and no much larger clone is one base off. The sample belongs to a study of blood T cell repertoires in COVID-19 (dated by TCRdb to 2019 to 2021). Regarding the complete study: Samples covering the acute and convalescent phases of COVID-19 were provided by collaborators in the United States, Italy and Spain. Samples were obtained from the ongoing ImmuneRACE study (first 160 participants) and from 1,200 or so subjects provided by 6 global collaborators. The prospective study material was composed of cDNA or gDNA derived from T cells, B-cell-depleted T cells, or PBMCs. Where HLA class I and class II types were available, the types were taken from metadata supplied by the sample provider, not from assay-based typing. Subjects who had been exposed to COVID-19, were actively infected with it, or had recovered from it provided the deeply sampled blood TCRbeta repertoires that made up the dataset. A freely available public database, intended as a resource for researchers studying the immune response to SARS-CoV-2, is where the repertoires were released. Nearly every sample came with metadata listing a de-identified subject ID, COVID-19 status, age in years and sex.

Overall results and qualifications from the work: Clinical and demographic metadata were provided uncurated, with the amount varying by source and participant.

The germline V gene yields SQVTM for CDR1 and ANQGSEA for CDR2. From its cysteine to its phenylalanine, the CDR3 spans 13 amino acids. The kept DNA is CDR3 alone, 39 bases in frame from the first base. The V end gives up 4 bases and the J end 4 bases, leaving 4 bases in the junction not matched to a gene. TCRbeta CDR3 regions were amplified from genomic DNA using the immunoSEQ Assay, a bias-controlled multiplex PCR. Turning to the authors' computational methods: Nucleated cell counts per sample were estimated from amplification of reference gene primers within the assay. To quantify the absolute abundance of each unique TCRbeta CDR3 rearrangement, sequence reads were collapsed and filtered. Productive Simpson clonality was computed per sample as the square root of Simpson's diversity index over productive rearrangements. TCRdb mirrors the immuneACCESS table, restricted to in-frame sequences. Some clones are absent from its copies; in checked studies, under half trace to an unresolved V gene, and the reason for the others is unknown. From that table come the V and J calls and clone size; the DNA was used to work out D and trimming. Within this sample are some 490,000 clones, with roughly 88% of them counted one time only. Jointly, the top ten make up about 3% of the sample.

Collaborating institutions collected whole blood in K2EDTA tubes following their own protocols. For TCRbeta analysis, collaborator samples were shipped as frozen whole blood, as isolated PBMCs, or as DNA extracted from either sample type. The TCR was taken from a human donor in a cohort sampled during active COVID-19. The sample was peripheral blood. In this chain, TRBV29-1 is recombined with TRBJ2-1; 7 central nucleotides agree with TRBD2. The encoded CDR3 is CSVGTSVYNEQFF. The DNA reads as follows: TGCAGCGTTGGGACTAGTGTATACAATGAGCAGTTCTTC.